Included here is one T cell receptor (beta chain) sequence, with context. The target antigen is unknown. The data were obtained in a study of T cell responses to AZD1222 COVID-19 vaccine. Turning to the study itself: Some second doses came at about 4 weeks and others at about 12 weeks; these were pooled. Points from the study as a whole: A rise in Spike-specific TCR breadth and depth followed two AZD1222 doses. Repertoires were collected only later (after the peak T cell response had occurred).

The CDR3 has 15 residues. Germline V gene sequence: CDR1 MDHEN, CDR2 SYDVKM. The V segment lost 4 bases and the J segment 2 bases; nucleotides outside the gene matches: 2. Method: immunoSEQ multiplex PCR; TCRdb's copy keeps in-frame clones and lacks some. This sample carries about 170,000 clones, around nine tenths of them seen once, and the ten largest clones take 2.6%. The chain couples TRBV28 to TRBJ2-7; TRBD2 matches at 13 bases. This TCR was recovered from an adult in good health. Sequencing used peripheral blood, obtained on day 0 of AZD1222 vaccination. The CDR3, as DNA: TGTGCCAGCAGTTCCGGGACTAGCGGGGCCTACGAGCAGTACTTC. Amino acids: CASSSGTSGAYEQYF.